Following are 30 T cell receptor beta chains from one sample sequenced in a study of cytomegalovirus exposure and HLA in healthy donors. The study ran its PCR with 60 Vbeta and 13 Jbeta primers. TCRdb keeps only in-frame clones here, not all; method: immunoSEQ multiplex PCR. In the table there are some 150,000 clones, 75% to 85% of which are singletons. Sequenced: PBMCs. The source is a man younger than 45 in good health and CMV-seronegative.

This clone has only a few counts. The genes are TRBV6-5 and TRBJ2-3, with D perhaps TRBD1 (5 bases). Germline V lookup: CDR1 MNHEY, CDR2 SVGAGI. V lost 6 bases and J 0 bases, leaving 13 bases between the germline ends. This CDR3 is 15 amino acids long. Here the CDR3 reads CASRQTRTSTDTQYF. The CDR3 DNA sequence: TGTGCCAGCAGGCAAACACGGACAAGCACAGATACGCAGTATTTT.

This chain uses TRBV5-8 with TRBJ1-5, with 11 positions matching TRBD1. Per germline, CDR1 SGHTS and CDR2 YDEGEE. Trimming cost V 4 bases and J 4 bases; bases outside gene matches: 1. The CDR3 spans 14 residues. The CDR3 sequence is CASSGTGGNQPQHF. Written as DNA, the CDR3 is TGTGCCAGCAGCGGGACAGGGGGTAATCAGCCCCAGCATTTT.

This clone turned up a few times. V and J are TRBV7-6 and TRBJ2-7, with D perhaps TRBD2 (6 bases). The CDR3 is 13 amino acids. Germline V gene data show CDR1 as SGHVS and CDR2 as FNYEAQ. Trimming removed 5 bases from V and 3 bases from J, with 11 bases in between. CDR3 coding DNA: TGTGCCAGCAGCCGCGGGGAGGACTACGAGCAGTACTTC. Its translation: CASSRGEDYEQYF.

The gene calls are TRBV6-1 and TRBJ1-6; D is unresolved. Trimming removed 2 bases at V and 0 bases at J, with 11 bases between. Germline-derived CDR1 and CDR2 are MNHNS and SASEGT. The CDR3 is made up of 17 amino acids. As DNA, the CDR3 is TGTGCCAGCAGTGAACAGGCGAGAAGCTCCTATAATTCACCCCTCCACTTT. Translation: CASSEQARSSYNSPLHF.

The chain combines TRBV5-5 with TRBJ1-2, with no clear D. V was shortened by 0 bases and J by 7 bases, with 10 bases between the two germline ends. CDR3 length: 13 residues. Germline CDR1 is SGHKS and CDR2 is YYEKEE (reference sequence). Here the CDR3 DNA reads TGTGCCAGCAGCTTGGTTGAGCATTTTGGCTACACCTTC. Protein: CASSLVEHFGYTF.

V and J are TRBV28 and TRBJ2-1; the match to TRBD1 covers 12 bases. The CDR3 covers 17 residues. Germline CDR1 reads MDHEN; CDR2 reads SYDVKM. With 5 bases clipped from V and 5 bases from J, the junction kept 10 bases outside the gene matches. CDR3 sequence (DNA): TGTGCCAGCAGTCCCCCGAGGGGACAGGGGGCGAACAATGAGCAGTTCTTC. It translates to CASSPPRGQGANNEQFF.

This clone was seen more than once but under ten times. CDR3 protein: CASTRPGTGRGYTF. The CDR3 region has the DNA TGTGCCAGTACCCGACCGGGGACAGGGCGCGGCTACACCTTC. V is TRBV19 and J is TRBJ1-2; 9 bases agree with TRBD1. Germline V gene lookup returns CDR1 LNHDA and CDR2 SQIVND (reference sequence). The CDR3 totals 14 residues. V lost 7 bases and J lost 8; bases outside the gene matches: 11.

The V call is TRBV10-2, the J call TRBJ2-1, with 9 bases that match TRBD2. The V gene's germline CDR1 is WSHSY and CDR2 SAAADI. The CDR3 length is 18 residues. Trimming removed 4 bases from V and 0 bases from J; junction bases left unmatched: 10. CDR3 nucleotide sequence: TGCGCCAGCAGTGGGTTAGCGGGAGACTTTAGCTCCTACAATGAGCAGTTCTTC. It encodes CASSGLAGDFSSYNEQFF.

The V gene is TRBV25-1, the J gene TRBJ1-2; D possibly corresponds to TRBD1 (6 bases). With 3 bases removed from V and 7 bases from J, the gap between germline ends came to 18 bases. Germline CDR1 MGHDK, CDR2 SYGVNS. The CDR3 runs 15 residues. The CDR3 bases are TGTGCCAGCAGTGAGGGGCAGGGGTTCTTAGGTGGCTACACCTTC. Amino acids: CASSEGQGFLGGYTF.

This clone was counted once. The chain has TRBV19 and TRBJ1-1; D is unclear. Trimming removed 7 bases at V and 1 base at J, with 19 bases between. The CDR3 sequence is 16 residues long. Per germline, CDR1 LNHDA and CDR2 SQIVND (reference sequence). CDR3: CASKFATLAPNTEAFF. CDR3 coding DNA: TGTGCCAGTAAATTTGCCACCCTAGCTCCGAACACTGAAGCTTTCTTT. Based on the CDR3 plus reference TRBV19 and TRBJ1-1, the full variable domain is DGGITQSPKYLFRKEGQNVTLSCEQNLNHDAMYWYRQDPGQGLRLIYYSQIVNDFQKGDIAEGYSVSREKKESFPLTVTSAQKNPTAFYLCASKFATLAPNTEAFFGQGTRLTVV.

The chain carries TRBV12-1 and TRBJ1-1; TRBD1 is the table's D call, not checked against the DNA. TRBV12-1 is designated a pseudogene. The CDR3 sequence is 13 residues long. CDR3 residues: CASSFTGGTEAFF. The CDR3 bases are TGTGCCAGCAGCTTTACAGGGGGCACTGAAGCTTTCTTT.

This clone came up once. The rearrangement links TRBV9 to TRBJ2-1; a possible D gene is TRBD2 (5 bases). This CDR3 spans 16 amino acids. Germline V gives CDR1 SGDLS, CDR2 YYNGEE. V shed 0 bases and J shed 7 bases, with 17 bases lying between them. The chain's CDR3 is CASSVEGPRTSNEQFF. CDR3 nucleotide sequence: TGTGCCAGCAGCGTAGAAGGACCCCGAACTAGTAATGAGCAGTTCTTC.

This rearrangement joins TRBV28 to TRBJ2-3; D unclear. Trimming removed 7 bases from V and 3 bases from J, with 8 bases in between. The germline V gene has CDR1 MDHEN and CDR2 SYDVKM. The CDR3 is 12 amino acids. DNA of the CDR3: TGTGCCAGCATTAGCTCAACAGATACGCAGTATTTT. Its translation is CASISSTDTQYF. Together with reference TRBV28 and TRBJ2-3, the CDR3 gives the full variable domain: DVKVTQSSRYLVKRTGEKVFLECVQDMDHENMFWYRQDPGLGLRLIYFSYDVKMKEKGDIPEGYSVSREKKERFSLILESASTNQTSMYLCASISSTDTQYFGPGTRLTVL.

The chain couples TRBV21-1 to TRBJ2-3; the table's TRBD2 call for D was not verified on the DNA. TRBV21-1 is a pseudogene. The CDR3 runs to 13 residues. CDR3 protein: CASSGLARDTQYF. The CDR3 bases are TGTGCCAGCAGCGGACTAGCGAGAGATACGCAGTATTTT.

V usage is TRBV7-9 and J usage is TRBJ2-1; the D gene is possibly TRBD1 (5 bases). Trimming removed 4 bases at V and 0 bases at J, with 13 bases between. This CDR3 has 16 amino acids. Germline V gene lookup returns CDR1 SEHNR and CDR2 FQNEAQ (reference sequence). CDR3 sequence reads: CASSSFDRGSYNEQFF. The CDR3 nucleotides read TGTGCCAGCAGCTCATTCGACAGAGGCTCCTACAATGAGCAGTTCTTC.

This rearrangement joins TRBV19 to TRBJ2-7, with a weak D call TRBD1 (5 bases). The CDR3 is 14 amino acids. Germline loops: CDR1 LNHDA, CDR2 SQIVND (reference sequence). The V gene lost 9 bases and the J gene lost 1 base, with 16 bases spanning the gap. CDR3 sequence reads: CASNQGVLSYEQYF. The CDR3 DNA reads as TGTGCCAGCAACCAGGGTGTTTTATCCTACGAGCAGTACTTC.

The rearrangement uses TRBV19 and TRBJ2-7; 11 bases match TRBD1. Germline assignment: CDR1 LNHDA and CDR2 SQIVND (reference sequence). CDR3 length equals 18 residues. J was trimmed by 1 base and V by 2 bases; bases with no gene match: 10. The CDR3 protein is CASSISGQGGTQSYEQYF. CDR3 DNA sequence: TGTGCCAGTAGTATATCGGGACAGGGGGGGACTCAATCCTACGAGCAGTACTTC.

The chain links TRBV13 to TRBJ1-1, with a possible D match to TRBD1 (6 bases). CDR3 size: 14 residues. Germline assignment: CDR1 PRHDT and CDR2 FYEKMQ (reference sequence). Trimming removed 5 bases from V and 3 bases from J, with 13 bases in between. The CDR3 bases are TGTGCCAGCAGCCACGACAGGATTTACACTGAAGCTTTCTTT. It specifies CASSHDRIYTEAFF.

The chain carries TRBV27 and TRBJ1-2; weak D call: TRBD1 (5 bases). V dropped 6 bases and J dropped 2 bases, with 7 bases sitting between them. This CDR3 has 12 residues. In germline, CDR1 is MNHEY, CDR2 SMNVEV (reference sequence). The CDR3: CASSRGNYGYTF. In nucleotides, the CDR3 is TGTGCCAGCAGCCGGGGGAACTATGGCTACACCTTC.

The chain has TRBV5-6 and TRBJ1-2; unclear D gene. V lost 3 bases, J lost 3 bases, and 15 bases lay in between. CDR1 and CDR2 (germline): SGHDT, YYEEEE. The CDR3 extends over 15 amino acids. Written as DNA, the CDR3 is TGTGCCAGCAGCTCCCCACCAAATCGGGACTATGGCTACACCTTC. Amino acids: CASSSPPNRDYGYTF.

This chain links TRBV28 with TRBJ1-5; 11 bases line up with TRBD1. CDR1 MDHEN and CDR2 SYDVKM come from the germline V gene. The CDR3 has 19 residues. V lost 5 bases and J lost 4; bases outside the gene matches: 16. CDR3 DNA sequence: TGTGCCAGCAGTGACATCCCGCCGGGACAGGGGGTTTGGAATCAGCCCCAGCATTTT. This translates into CASSDIPPGQGVWNQPQHF.

Here the CDR3 DNA reads TGCAGCGTTTCACTAGCGGGGGGGCCAGGGTACAATGAGCAGTTCTTC. As protein: CSVSLAGGPGYNEQFF. This chain joins TRBV29-1 and TRBJ2-1; 13 nucleotides align to TRBD2. Germline CDR1 is SQVTM and CDR2 is ANQGSEA. V was clipped by 5 bases and J by 4 bases; unmatched bases: 8. The CDR3 totals 16 residues.

The chain has TRBV27 and TRBJ1-5, with 8 bases lining up with TRBD1. This CDR3 is built from 15 residues. In germline, CDR1 is MNHEY, CDR2 SMNVEV (reference sequence). V lost 3 bases to trimming and J lost 6 bases; unmatched junction nucleotides: 7. The CDR3 is CASSLGRGLGQPQHF. For the CDR3, the DNA is TGTGCCAGCAGTTTGGGCAGGGGGCTGGGTCAGCCCCAGCATTTT.

J is TRBJ2-1 and V is TRBV13; D remains unclear. Germline-derived CDR1 and CDR2 are PRHDT and FYEKMQ (reference sequence). Trimming cost V 5 bases and J 6 bases, with 8 bases left between them. The CDR3 length is 12 residues. CDR3: CASSPPGNEQFF. The DNA for the CDR3 is TGTGCCAGCAGCCCCCCAGGCAATGAGCAGTTCTTC.

The J gene is TRBJ1-2, the V gene TRBV30; 7 bases agree with TRBD1. The CDR3 is 12 residues long. V was clipped by 1 base and J by 10 bases; unmatched bases: 6. Germline CDR1 is GTSNPN and CDR2 is SVGIG (reference sequence). CDR3 DNA: TGTGCCTGGAGTGCCGGGGACAGACTCTACACCTTC. Its protein product is CAWSAGDRLYTF.

The rearrangement links TRBV19 to TRBJ1-4, with D possibly being TRBD1 (6 bases). The CDR3 loop spans 13 amino acids. The germline V and J ends were trimmed by 4 bases and 7 bases, with 10 bases remaining between them. Germline assignment: CDR1 LNHDA and CDR2 SQIVND (reference sequence). DNA of the CDR3: TGTGCCAGTAGTACAGGGGCGGTTGAAAAACTGTTTTTT. Residues: CASSTGAVEKLFF.

V usage is TRBV9 and J usage is TRBJ2-7; TRBD1 agrees at 7 bases. The CDR3 extends over 13 amino acids. With V trimmed by 4 bases and J by 3 bases, 4 bases remained unmatched. Germline loops: CDR1 SGDLS, CDR2 YYNGEE. The CDR3 protein is CASSPRDSYEQYF. The CDR3 DNA is TGTGCCAGCAGCCCGAGGGACAGCTACGAGCAGTACTTC.

The chain joins TRBV6-5 to TRBJ2-2; tentative D call: TRBD1 (5 bases). V shed 6 bases and J shed 4 bases, with 6 bases lying between them. Germline V lookup: CDR1 MNHEY, CDR2 SVGAGI. The CDR3 runs to 12 residues. CDR3 coding DNA: TGTGCCAGCAGAACAGGCACCGGGGAGCTGTTTTTT. Protein: CASRTGTGELFF.

This rearrangement joins TRBV19 to TRBJ1-5; D unresolved. Germline V gene data show CDR1 as LNHDA and CDR2 as SQIVND (reference sequence). There are 16 residues in the CDR3. V lost 0 bases and J 6 bases, leaving 15 bases between the germline ends. CDR3 DNA sequence: TGTGCCAGTAGTATAGATATAGACCCATCGGGTCAGCCCCAGCATTTT. This sequence encodes CASSIDIDPSGQPQHF.

The chain couples TRBV15 to TRBJ1-5; 11 bases map to TRBD1. The CDR3 is 15 amino acids. J lost 4 bases, V lost 5 bases, and 4 bases had no gene match. Per the germline V gene, CDR1 is LNHNV and CDR2 is YYDKDF (reference sequence). The CDR3 DNA follows: TGTGCCACCAGCGGACAGGGGGCCCTGAATCAGCCCCAGCATTTT. Protein product: CATSGQGALNQPQHF. Variable domain in full (rest from reference TRBV15 and TRBJ1-5): DAMVIQNPRYQVTQFGKPVTLSCSQTLNHNVMYWYQQKSSQAPKLLFHYYDKDFNNEADTPDNFQSRRPNTSFCFLDIRSPGLGDTAMYLCATSGQGALNQPQHFGDGTRLSIL.